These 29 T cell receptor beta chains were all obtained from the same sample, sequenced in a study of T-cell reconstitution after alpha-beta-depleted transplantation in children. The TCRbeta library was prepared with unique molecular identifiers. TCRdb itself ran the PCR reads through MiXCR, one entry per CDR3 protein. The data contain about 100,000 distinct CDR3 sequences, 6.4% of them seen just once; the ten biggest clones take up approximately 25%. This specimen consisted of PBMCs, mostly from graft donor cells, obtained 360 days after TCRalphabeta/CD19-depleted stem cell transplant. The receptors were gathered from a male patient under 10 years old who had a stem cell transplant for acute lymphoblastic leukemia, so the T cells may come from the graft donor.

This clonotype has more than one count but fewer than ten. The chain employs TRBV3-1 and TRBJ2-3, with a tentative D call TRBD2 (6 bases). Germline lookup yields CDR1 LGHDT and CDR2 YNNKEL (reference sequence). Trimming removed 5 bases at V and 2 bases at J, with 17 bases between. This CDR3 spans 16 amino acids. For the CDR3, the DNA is TGTGCCAGCAGCTCAAGATTGGGACTGTACACAGATACGCAGTATTTT. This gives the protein CASSSRLGLYTDTQYF.

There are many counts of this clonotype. The CDR3 protein is CASSLDVGGGHGELFF. As DNA, the CDR3 is TGTGCCAGCAGCTTAGATGTGGGTGGGGGTCACGGGGAGCTGTTTTTT. The V call is TRBV7-2, the J call TRBJ2-2; either TRBD1 or TRBD2 may fit D (5 bases each). Trimming removed 1 base at V and 7 bases at J, with 16 bases between. Germline V lookup: CDR1 SGHTA, CDR2 FQGNSA. The CDR3 sequence is 16 residues long.

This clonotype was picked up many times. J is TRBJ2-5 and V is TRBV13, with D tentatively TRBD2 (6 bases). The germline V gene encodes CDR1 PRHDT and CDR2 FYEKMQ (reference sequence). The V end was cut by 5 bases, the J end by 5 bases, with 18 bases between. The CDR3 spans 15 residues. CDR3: CASSPLGGVEETQYF. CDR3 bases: TGTGCCAGCAGCCCCTTGGGGGGAGTTGAGGAGACCCAGTACTTC.

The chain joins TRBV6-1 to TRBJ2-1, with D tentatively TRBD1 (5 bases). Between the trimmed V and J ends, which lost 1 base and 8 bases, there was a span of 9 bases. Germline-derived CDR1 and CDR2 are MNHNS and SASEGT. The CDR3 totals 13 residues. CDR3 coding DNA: TGTGCCAGCAGTGAAGACAGGATTCATGAGCAGTTCTTC. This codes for CASSEDRIHEQFF.

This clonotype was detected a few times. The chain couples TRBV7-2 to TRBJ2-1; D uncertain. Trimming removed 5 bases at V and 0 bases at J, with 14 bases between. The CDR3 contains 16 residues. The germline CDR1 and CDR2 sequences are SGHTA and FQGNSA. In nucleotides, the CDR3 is TGTGCCAGCAGCGCGCGTTCCAAGAGCTCCTACAATGAGCAGTTCTTC. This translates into CASSARSKSSYNEQFF.

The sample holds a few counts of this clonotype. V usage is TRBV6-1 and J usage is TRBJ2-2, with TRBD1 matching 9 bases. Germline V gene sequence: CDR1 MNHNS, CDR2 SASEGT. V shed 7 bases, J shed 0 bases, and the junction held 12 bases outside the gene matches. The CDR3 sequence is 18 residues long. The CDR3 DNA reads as TGTGCCAGCACCCCGAGGGACAGGGCCTACGCGAACACCGGGGAGCTGTTTTTT. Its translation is CASTPRDRAYANTGELFF.

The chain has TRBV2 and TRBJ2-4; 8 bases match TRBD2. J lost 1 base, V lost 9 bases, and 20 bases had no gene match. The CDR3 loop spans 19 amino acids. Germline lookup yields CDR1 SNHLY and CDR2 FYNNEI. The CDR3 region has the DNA TGTGCCAGTCATGGGCCAGCGGGGGCCGAGGGTAGGGCCAAAAACATTCAGTACTTC. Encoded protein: CASHGPAGAEGRAKNIQYF.

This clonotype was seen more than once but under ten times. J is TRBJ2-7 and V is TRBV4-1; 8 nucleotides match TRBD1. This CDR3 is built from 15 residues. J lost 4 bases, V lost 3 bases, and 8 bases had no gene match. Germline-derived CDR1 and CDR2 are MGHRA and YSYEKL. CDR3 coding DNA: TGCGCCAGCAGCCATTCCGGGACAGGTGTGTACGAGCAGTACTTC. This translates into CASSHSGTGVYEQYF.

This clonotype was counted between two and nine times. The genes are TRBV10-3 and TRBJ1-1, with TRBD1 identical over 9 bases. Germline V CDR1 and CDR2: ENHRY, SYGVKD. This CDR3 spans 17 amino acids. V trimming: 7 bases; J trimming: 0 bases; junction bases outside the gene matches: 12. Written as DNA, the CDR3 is TGTGCCATCATCCCGGACAGGGGTGGGGAGGTGAACACTGAAGCTTTCTTT. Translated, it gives CAIIPDRGGEVNTEAFF.

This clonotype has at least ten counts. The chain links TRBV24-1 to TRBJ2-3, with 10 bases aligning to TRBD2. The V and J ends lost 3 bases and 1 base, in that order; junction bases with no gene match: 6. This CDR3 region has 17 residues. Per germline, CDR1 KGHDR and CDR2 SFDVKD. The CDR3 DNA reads TGTGCCACCAGTGATCCTAGGACTAGCGGTCGCACAGATACGCAGTATTTT. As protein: CATSDPRTSGRTDTQYF.

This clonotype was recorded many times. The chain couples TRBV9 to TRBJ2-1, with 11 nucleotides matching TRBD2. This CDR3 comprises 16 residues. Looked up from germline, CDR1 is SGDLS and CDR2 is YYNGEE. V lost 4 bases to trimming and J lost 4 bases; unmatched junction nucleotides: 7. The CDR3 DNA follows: TGTGCCAGCAGCACCTCTAGCGGGAGGCCATACAATGAGCAGTTCTTC. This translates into CASSTSSGRPYNEQFF. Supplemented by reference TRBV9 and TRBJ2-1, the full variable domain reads DSGVTQTPKHLITATGQRVTLRCSPRSGDLSVYWYQQSLDQGLQFLIQYYNGEERAKGNILERFSAQQFPDLHSELNLSSLELGDSALYFCASSTSSGRPYNEQFFGPGTRLTVL.

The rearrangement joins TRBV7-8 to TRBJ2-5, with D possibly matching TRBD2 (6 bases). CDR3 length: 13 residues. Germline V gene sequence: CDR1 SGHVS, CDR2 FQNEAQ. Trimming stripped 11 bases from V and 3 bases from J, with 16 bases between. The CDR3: CAVGEAWKETQYF. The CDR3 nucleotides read TGTGCCGTCGGGGAGGCCTGGAAAGAGACCCAGTACTTC.

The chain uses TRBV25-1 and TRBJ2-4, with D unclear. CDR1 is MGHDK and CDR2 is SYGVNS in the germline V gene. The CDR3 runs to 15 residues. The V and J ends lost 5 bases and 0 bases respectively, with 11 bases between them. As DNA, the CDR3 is TGTGCCAGCAGTCACCCCACTCTAGCCAAAAACATTCAGTACTTC. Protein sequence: CASSHPTLAKNIQYF.

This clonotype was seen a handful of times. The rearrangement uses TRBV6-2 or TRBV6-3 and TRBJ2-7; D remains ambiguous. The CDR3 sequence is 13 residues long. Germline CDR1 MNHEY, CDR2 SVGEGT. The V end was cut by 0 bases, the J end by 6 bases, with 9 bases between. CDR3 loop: CASSYSRGIEQYF. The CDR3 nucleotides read TGTGCCAGCAGTTACTCGAGAGGCATCGAGCAGTACTTC.

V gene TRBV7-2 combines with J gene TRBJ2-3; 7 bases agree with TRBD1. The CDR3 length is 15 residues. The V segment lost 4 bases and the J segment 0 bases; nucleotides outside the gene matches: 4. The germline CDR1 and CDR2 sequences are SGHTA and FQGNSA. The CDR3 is CASSSTGISTDTQYF. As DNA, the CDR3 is TGTGCCAGCAGCTCGACAGGGATTAGCACAGATACGCAGTATTTT.

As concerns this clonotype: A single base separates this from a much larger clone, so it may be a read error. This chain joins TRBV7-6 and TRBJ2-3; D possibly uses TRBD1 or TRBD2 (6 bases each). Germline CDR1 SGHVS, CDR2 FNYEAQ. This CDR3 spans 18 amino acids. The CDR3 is CTSSLRVGGGGSTDTQYF. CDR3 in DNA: TGCACCAGCAGCTTAAGGGTCGGGGGCGGAGGGAGCACAGATACGCAGTATTTT. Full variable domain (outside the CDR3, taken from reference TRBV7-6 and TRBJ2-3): GAGVSQSPRYKVTKRGQDVALRCDPISGHVSLYWYRQALGQGPEFLTYFNYEAQQDKSGLPNDRFSAERPEGSISTLTIQRTEQRDSAMYRCTSSLRVGGGGSTDTQYFGPGTRLTVL.

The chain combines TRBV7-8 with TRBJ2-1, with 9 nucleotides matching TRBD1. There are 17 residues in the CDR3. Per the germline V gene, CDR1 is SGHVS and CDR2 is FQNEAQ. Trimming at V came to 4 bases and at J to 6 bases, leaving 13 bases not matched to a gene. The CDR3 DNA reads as TGTGCCAGCAGCTCTTCCAACCGGGACAGGGTAAGCAATGAGCAGTTCTTC. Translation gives CASSSSNRDRVSNEQFF.

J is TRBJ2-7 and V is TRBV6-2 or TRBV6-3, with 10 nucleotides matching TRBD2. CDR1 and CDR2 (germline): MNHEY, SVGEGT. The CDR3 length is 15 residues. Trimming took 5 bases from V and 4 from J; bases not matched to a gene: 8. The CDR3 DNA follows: TGTGCCAGCAGTCCAGCGGGACTAGCGAGATACGAGCAGTACTTC. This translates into CASSPAGLARYEQYF.

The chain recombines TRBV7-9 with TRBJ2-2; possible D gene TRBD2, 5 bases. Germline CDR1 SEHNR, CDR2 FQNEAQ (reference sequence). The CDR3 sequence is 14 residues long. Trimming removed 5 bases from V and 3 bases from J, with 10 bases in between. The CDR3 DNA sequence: TGTGCCAGCAGCGCCGGACTGGACACCGGGGAGCTGTTTTTT. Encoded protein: CASSAGLDTGELFF. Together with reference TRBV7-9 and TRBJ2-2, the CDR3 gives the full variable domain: DTGVSQNPRHKITKRGQNVTFRCDPISEHNRLYWYRQTLGQGPEFLTYFQNEAQLEKSRLLSDRFSAERPKGSFSTLEIQRTEQGDSAMYLCASSAGLDTGELFFGEGSRLTVL.

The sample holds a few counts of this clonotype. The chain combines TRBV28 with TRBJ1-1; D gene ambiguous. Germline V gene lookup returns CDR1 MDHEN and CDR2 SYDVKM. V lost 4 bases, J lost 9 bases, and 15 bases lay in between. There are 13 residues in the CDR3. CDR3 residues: CASSWTGSVKAFF. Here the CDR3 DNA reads TGTGCCAGCAGTTGGACCGGGTCAGTCAAAGCTTTCTTT.

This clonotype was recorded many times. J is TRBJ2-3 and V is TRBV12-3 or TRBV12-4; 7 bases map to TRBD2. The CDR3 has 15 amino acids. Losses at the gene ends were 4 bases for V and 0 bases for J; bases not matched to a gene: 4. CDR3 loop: CASSYKRGSTDTQYF. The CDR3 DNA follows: TGTGCCAGCAGTTACAAGCGGGGTAGCACAGATACGCAGTATTTT.

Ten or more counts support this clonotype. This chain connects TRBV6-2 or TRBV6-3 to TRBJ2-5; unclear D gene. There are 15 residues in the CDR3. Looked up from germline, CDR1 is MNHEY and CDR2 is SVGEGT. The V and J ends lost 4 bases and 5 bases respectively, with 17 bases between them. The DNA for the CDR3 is TGTGCCAGCAGTTCGATTAGCTGGAGTTCGGAGACCCAGTACTTC. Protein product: CASSSISWSSETQYF.

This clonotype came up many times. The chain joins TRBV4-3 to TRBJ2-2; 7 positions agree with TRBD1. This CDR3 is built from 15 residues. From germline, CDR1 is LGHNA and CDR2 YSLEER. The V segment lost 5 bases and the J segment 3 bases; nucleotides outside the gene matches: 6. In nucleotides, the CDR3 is TGCGCCAGCAGCGAAGGACAGGAGGACACCGGGGAGCTGTTTTTT. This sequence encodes CASSEGQEDTGELFF.

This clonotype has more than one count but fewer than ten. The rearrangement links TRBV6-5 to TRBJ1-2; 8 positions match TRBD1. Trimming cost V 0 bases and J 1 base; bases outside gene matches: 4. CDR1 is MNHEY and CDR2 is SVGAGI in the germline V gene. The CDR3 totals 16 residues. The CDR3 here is CASSYSRGQGNYGYTF. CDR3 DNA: TGTGCCAGCAGTTACTCCCGCGGACAGGGTAACTATGGCTACACCTTC.

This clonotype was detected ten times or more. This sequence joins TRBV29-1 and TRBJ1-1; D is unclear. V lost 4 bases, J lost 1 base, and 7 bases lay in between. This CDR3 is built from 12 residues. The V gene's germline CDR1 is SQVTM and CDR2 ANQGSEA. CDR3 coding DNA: TGCAGCGTTGTCAAAGGGAACACTGAAGCTTTCTTT. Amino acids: CSVVKGNTEAFF.

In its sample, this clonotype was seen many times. DNA for the CDR3: TGTGCCAGCAGCCGGGGACAGGGGGCCACCTATGGCTACACCTTC. Its protein product is CASSRGQGATYGYTF. The genes are TRBV3-1 and TRBJ1-2, with 12 bases fitting TRBD1. V lost 4 bases, J lost 4 bases, and 4 bases stayed unmatched. CDR1 is LGHDT and CDR2 is YNNKEL in the germline V gene (reference sequence). This CDR3 has 15 amino acids.

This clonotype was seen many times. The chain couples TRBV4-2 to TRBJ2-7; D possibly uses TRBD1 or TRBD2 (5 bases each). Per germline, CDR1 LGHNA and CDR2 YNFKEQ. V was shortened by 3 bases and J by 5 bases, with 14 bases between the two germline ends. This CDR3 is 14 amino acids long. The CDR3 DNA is TGTGCCAGCAGCCAGGGACCCTCCCGGGACGAGCAGTACTTC. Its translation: CASSQGPSRDEQYF.

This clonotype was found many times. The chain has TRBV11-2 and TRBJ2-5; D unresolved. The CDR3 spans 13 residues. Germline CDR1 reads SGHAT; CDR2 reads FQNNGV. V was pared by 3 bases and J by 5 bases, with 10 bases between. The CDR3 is CASSFPRAETQYF. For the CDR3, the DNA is TGTGCCAGCAGCTTCCCGAGAGCTGAGACCCAGTACTTC. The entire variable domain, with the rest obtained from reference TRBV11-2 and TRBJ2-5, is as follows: EAGVAQSPRYKIIEKRQSVAFWCNPISGHATLYWYQQILGQGPKLLIQFQNNGVVDDSQLPKDRFSAERLKGVDSTLKIQPAKLEDSAVYLCASSFPRAETQYFGPGTRLLVL.

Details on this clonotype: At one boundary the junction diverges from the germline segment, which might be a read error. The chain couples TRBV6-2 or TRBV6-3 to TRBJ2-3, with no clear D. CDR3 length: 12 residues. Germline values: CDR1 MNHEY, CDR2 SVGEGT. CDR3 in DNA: TGTGCCACCAGTATTCCCGCAGATACGCAGTATTTT. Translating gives CATSIPADTQYF.